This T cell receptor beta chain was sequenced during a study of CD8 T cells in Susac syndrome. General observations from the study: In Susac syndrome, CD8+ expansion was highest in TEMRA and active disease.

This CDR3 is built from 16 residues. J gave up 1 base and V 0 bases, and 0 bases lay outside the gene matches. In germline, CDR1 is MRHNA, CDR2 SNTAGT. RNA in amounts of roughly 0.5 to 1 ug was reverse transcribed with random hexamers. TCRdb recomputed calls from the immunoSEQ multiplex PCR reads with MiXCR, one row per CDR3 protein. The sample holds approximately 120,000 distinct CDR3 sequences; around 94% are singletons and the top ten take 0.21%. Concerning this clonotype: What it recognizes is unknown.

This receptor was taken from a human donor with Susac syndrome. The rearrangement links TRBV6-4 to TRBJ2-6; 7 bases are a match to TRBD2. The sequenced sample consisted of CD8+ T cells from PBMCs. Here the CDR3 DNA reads TGTGCCAGCAGTGACTCGGGGGGGTCTGGGGCCAACGTCCTGACTTTC. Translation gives CASSDSGGSGANVLTF.